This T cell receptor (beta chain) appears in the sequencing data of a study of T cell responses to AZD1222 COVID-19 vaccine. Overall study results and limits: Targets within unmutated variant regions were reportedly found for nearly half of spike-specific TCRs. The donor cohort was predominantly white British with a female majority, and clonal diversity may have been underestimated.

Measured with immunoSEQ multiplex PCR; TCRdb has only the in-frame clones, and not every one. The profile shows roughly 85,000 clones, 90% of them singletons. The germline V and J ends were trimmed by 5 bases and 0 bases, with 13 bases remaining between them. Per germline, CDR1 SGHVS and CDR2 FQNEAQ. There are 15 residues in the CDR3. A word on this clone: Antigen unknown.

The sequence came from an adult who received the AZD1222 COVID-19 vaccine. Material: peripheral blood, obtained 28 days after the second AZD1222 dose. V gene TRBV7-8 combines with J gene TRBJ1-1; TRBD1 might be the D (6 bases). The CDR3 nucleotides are TGTGCCAGCAGCCCACCCAGGGGCATGAACACTGAAGCTTTCTTT. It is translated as CASSPPRGMNTEAFF.